These 28 T cell receptor beta chains share one sample of origin, sequenced in a study of blood T cell repertoires in COVID-19 (TCRdb year 2020). Library construction relied on the immunoSEQ multiplex PCR assay. What TCRdb holds here is the immuneACCESS table cut down to in-frame rearrangements. Part of the clones is not present; checked against another copy, under half of the missing clones reflect an unresolved V gene, and the others are unexplained. A total of around 77,000 clones appear in this sample, around 83% of them only once. The ten largest clones capture under 7.5% of the sample. Input material: peripheral blood. The receptors come from a man aged 25-40 years with COVID-19, enrolled during active disease.

This clone was picked up many times. The CDR3 coding sequence is TGTGCCACCAGCAGAGATCTGGGAGGGGGTAATGAAAAACTGTTTTTT. It encodes CATSRDLGGGNEKLFF. This sequence joins TRBV15 and TRBJ1-4; weak D call: TRBD1 (6 bases). V lost 0 bases to trimming and J lost 4 bases, with 12 bases between them. The CDR3 sequence is 16 residues long. The germline CDR1 and CDR2 sequences are LNHNV and YYDKDF (reference sequence).

The V call is TRBV7-2, the J call TRBJ2-3; no definite D call. The CDR3 loop spans 12 amino acids. Germline V CDR1 and CDR2: SGHTA, FQGNSA. The ends were cut back, 2 bases at V and 3 bases at J, with 3 bases in the middle. This CDR3 reads CASSLLTDTQYF. The CDR3 nucleotides read TGTGCCAGCAGCTTATTAACAGATACGCAGTATTTT.

The chain's CDR3 is CASSPGTSGRLSETQYF. The CDR3 nucleotides are TGTGCCAGCAGTCCCGGGACTAGCGGGAGATTGTCAGAGACCCAGTACTTC. J is TRBJ2-5 and V is TRBV27, with 14 bases fitting TRBD2. Germline CDR1 reads MNHEY; CDR2 reads SMNVEV (reference sequence). CDR3 size: 17 residues. Unmatched junction bases numbered 9, after V lost 5 bases and J lost 4 bases.

This chain uses TRBV10-1 with TRBJ1-5; 7 bases are a match to TRBD1. Germline V CDR1 and CDR2: WNHNN, SYGVQD (reference sequence). This CDR3 contains 17 residues. V was pared by 6 bases and J by 4 bases, with 15 bases of the junction left unmatched. The CDR3: CASRTPRQGVKNQPQHF. The CDR3 DNA reads TGCGCCAGCAGGACACCAAGACAGGGCGTTAAGAATCAGCCCCAGCATTTT.

The chain links TRBV7-2 to TRBJ2-3, with TRBD2 matching over 10 bases. Unmatched junction bases numbered 4, after V lost 3 bases and J lost 4 bases. The length of the CDR3 is 15 residues. Per the germline V gene, CDR1 is SGHTA and CDR2 is FQGNSA. CDR3 DNA: TGTGCCAGCAGCTTCCTAGCGGGAGACGCAGATACGCAGTATTTT. This translates into CASSFLAGDADTQYF. Full variable domain (remainder filled in from reference TRBV7-2 and TRBJ2-3): GAGVSQSPSNKVTEKGKDVELRCDPISGHTALYWYRQSLGQGLEFLIYFQGNSAPDKSGLPSDRFSAERTGGSVSTLTIQRTQQEDSAVYLCASSFLAGDADTQYFGPGTRLTVL.

The CDR3 nucleotides are TGTGCCAGCAGTTACTCGGAGGGGACAGGATCGGGGGCCTACACCTTC. Translating it yields CASSYSEGTGSGAYTF. The chain recombines TRBV6-5 with TRBJ1-2; 8 bases line up with TRBD1. The CDR3 runs to 16 residues. Germline trimming cut 0 bases from V and 10 bases from J; bases unmatched to any gene: 13. Germline lookup yields CDR1 MNHEY and CDR2 SVGAGI.

The V gene is TRBV19, the J gene TRBJ2-7, with 7 bases that match TRBD1. This CDR3 has 14 amino acids. The V segment lost 7 bases and the J segment 5 bases; nucleotides outside the gene matches: 11. Per germline, CDR1 LNHDA and CDR2 SQIVND (reference sequence). The CDR3 nucleotides read TGTGCCAGTAAACCATCGGCAGGGGGAAACGAGCAGTACTTC. It specifies CASKPSAGGNEQYF.

This clone was observed a single time. This chain links TRBV7-2 with TRBJ2-7; perhaps TRBD2 as D (6 bases). The length of the CDR3 is 17 residues. The V and J ends lost 3 bases and 3 bases respectively, with 21 bases between them. Germline assignment: CDR1 SGHTA and CDR2 FQGNSA. This chain's CDR3 is CASSLRGAGRRVYEQYF. The DNA for the CDR3 is TGTGCCAGCAGCTTGCGCGGGGCAGGCCGAAGGGTCTACGAGCAGTACTTC.

This chain connects TRBV7-3 to TRBJ2-3, with D perhaps TRBD1 (5 bases). Trimming pared 4 bases from V and 0 bases from J, leaving 11 bases between. This CDR3 contains 15 residues. CDR1 is SGHTA, CDR2 FQGTGA, per germline. The DNA for the CDR3 is TGTGCCAGCAGCTCAACAGGAGCTAGCACAGATACGCAGTATTTT. This translates into CASSSTGASTDTQYF.

The CDR3 sequence is CASTRQVGDAFF. As DNA, the CDR3 is TGTGCCAGCACCCGACAGGTGGGTGATGCTTTCTTT. V usage is TRBV12-3 or TRBV12-4 and J usage is TRBJ1-1; D may be TRBD1 (6 bases). The CDR3 consists of 12 residues. Trimming cost V 7 bases and J 11 bases, with 17 bases left between them.

This clone came up many times. The chain carries TRBV4-2 and TRBJ2-2, with TRBD2 identical over 10 bases. The V segment lost 0 bases and the J segment 8 bases; nucleotides outside the gene matches: 9. CDR1 is LGHNA, CDR2 YNFKEQ, per germline. This CDR3 is built from 17 residues. CDR3 region: CASSQDGESSGSGELFF. The CDR3, as DNA: TGTGCCAGCAGCCAAGATGGCGAGTCTAGCGGGAGTGGGGAGCTGTTTTTT.

This chain joins TRBV4-2 and TRBJ1-5; no clear D gene. The CDR3 is 15 residues long. V was cut by 0 bases and J by 6 bases, with 12 bases left in between. Germline CDR1 reads LGHNA; CDR2 reads YNFKEQ. The CDR3 sequence is CASSQDFGGPQPQHF. Written as DNA, the CDR3 is TGTGCCAGCAGCCAAGATTTTGGTGGCCCTCAGCCCCAGCATTTT.

The J gene is TRBJ1-3, the V gene TRBV5-6, with D possibly being TRBD1 (6 bases). The CDR3 contains 15 residues. The germline CDR1 and CDR2 sequences are SGHDT and YYEEEE. V gave up 2 bases and J gave up 0 bases, with 9 bases separating them. In nucleotides, the CDR3 is TGTGCCAGCAGCTTTCGGGGGGCCTCTGGAAACACCATATATTTT. This codes for CASSFRGASGNTIYF.

The CDR3 nucleotides are TGTGCCAGCTCGAGAGGAGAGACCCAGTACTTC. Its protein product is CASSRGETQYF. This chain uses TRBV27 with TRBJ2-5; D not certain. Trimming cost V 8 bases and J 4 bases, with 8 bases left between them. The CDR3 contains 11 residues. CDR1 and CDR2 (germline): MNHEY, SMNVEV (reference sequence).

The chain uses TRBV4-1 and TRBJ1-2, with 10 positions matching TRBD1. The CDR3 has 15 amino acids. The ends lost 5 bases at V and 4 bases at J; junction bases unmatched: 7. Germline V gene lookup returns CDR1 MGHRA and CDR2 YSYEKL. Written as DNA, the CDR3 is TGCGCCAGCAGCTATCCGGGACAGGGGTCCTATGGCTACACCTTC. It is translated as CASSYPGQGSYGYTF.

The genes are TRBV13 and TRBJ2-5; 13 bases line up with TRBD2. Looked up from germline, CDR1 is PRHDT and CDR2 is FYEKMQ (reference sequence). After removal of 4 bases from V and 1 base from J, the junction contained 12 bases not matched to a gene. The CDR3 length is 19 residues. CDR3 DNA sequence: TGTGCCAGCAGCTCATCCACAAGGACTAGCGGGAGCCTCCAAGAGACCCAGTACTTC. This translates into CASSSSTRTSGSLQETQYF. The full variable domain, completed using reference TRBV13 and TRBJ2-5, is AAGVIQSPRHLIKEKRETATLKCYPIPRHDTVYWYQQGPGQDPQFLISFYEKMQSDKGSIPDRFSAQQFSDYHSELNMSSLELGDSALYFCASSSSTRTSGSLQETQYFGPGTRLLVL.

The DNA for the CDR3 is TGTGCCTGCAAAAGCCGGGACAGCTCCTACGAGCAGTACTTC. Translation gives CACKSRDSSYEQYF. The chain couples TRBV30 to TRBJ2-7; 7 nucleotides match TRBD1. Germline V gene sequence: CDR1 GTSNPN, CDR2 SVGIG (reference sequence). The CDR3 sequence is 14 residues long. The V and J ends lost 6 bases and 0 bases, in that order; junction bases with no gene match: 8.

This clone was observed a handful of times. The J gene is TRBJ2-1, the V gene TRBV5-1, with D tentatively TRBD1 (7 bases). The CDR3 contains 16 residues. Between the trimmed V and J ends, which lost 4 bases and 6 bases, there was a span of 20 bases. Germline loops: CDR1 SGHRS, CDR2 YFSETQ. The CDR3 bases are TGCGCCAGCAGCGGGGGGACAGATCTTCCCCTCAATGAGCAGTTCTTC. Protein sequence: CASSGGTDLPLNEQFF.

The chain links TRBV27 to TRBJ2-3; D not resolved. Germline V gives CDR1 MNHEY, CDR2 SMNVEV (reference sequence). The CDR3 runs to 14 residues. The V and J ends lost 4 bases and 0 bases respectively, with 8 bases between them. The CDR3: CASSSDSSTDTQYF. The CDR3 nucleotides are TGTGCCAGCAGTTCTGACTCTAGCACAGATACGCAGTATTTT.

This clone was detected a few times. This chain uses TRBV7-3 with TRBJ1-1; 9 nucleotides agree with TRBD1. The CDR3 is made up of 14 amino acids. The V gene end was trimmed by 5 bases and the J gene end by 5 bases; junction bases not matched to a gene: 6. Looked up from germline, CDR1 is SGHTA and CDR2 is FQGTGA. CDR3: CASSRQGGRTEAFF. CDR3 sequence (DNA): TGTGCCAGCAGCAGACAGGGGGGACGGACTGAAGCTTTCTTT. Filled out from reference TRBV7-3 and TRBJ1-1, the complete variable domain reads GAGVSQTPSNKVTEKGKYVELRCDPISGHTALYWYRQSLGQGPEFLIYFQGTGAADDSGLPNDRFFAVRPEGSVSTLKIQRTERGDSAVYLCASSRQGGRTEAFFGQGTRLTVV.

This chain joins TRBV30 and TRBJ2-7, with 7 bases aligning to TRBD1. Germline V lookup: CDR1 GTSNPN, CDR2 SVGIG (reference sequence). The junction had 11 bases not matched to a gene; V was cut back by 3 bases and J by 3 bases. The CDR3 runs 15 residues. The CDR3 sequence is CAWRPGTATDYEQYF. The CDR3, as DNA: TGTGCCTGGAGGCCCGGGACAGCAACAGACTACGAGCAGTACTTC.

V is TRBV27 and J is TRBJ2-3, with a weak D call TRBD2 (6 bases). The CDR3 is 12 residues long. The ends were cut back, 5 bases at V and 4 bases at J, with 7 bases in the middle. Germline CDR1 is MNHEY and CDR2 is SMNVEV (reference sequence). CDR3: CASSGGADTQYF. The DNA of the CDR3 is TGTGCCAGCAGTGGAGGGGCAGATACGCAGTATTTT.

This clone appeared once. The rearrangement links TRBV9 to TRBJ2-3; D is possibly TRBD1 (6 bases). CDR1 SGDLS and CDR2 YYNGEE come from the germline V gene. Trimming pared 4 bases from V and 1 base from J, leaving 13 bases between. The CDR3 runs to 15 residues. The CDR3 sequence is CASSTLDSRTDTQYF. The CDR3 bases are TGTGCCAGCAGCACCTTGGACAGTCGCACAGATACGCAGTATTTT.

J is TRBJ1-1 and V is TRBV28; the D gene is possibly TRBD1 (5 bases). Trimming pared 6 bases from V and 4 bases from J, leaving 12 bases between. The germline gives CDR1 MDHEN, CDR2 SYDVKM. CDR3 length: 13 amino acids. In DNA, the CDR3 is TGTGCCAGCAGGATGGGGCACATCACTGAAGCTTTCTTT. Its protein is CASRMGHITEAFF.

The CDR3 nucleotides read TGCAGTGCTAGTGGAGGGGAAGCTTTCTTT. This codes for CSASGGEAFF. The chain employs TRBV20-1 and TRBJ1-1; D call uncertain. Trimming stripped 3 bases from V and 8 bases from J, with 7 bases between. The germline CDR1 and CDR2 sequences are DFQATT and SNEGSKA (reference sequence). The CDR3 spans 10 residues.

The chain employs TRBV4-1 and TRBJ2-5; D perhaps matches TRBD1 (5 bases). The CDR3 length is 14 residues. CDR1 and CDR2 from the germline V gene are MGHRA and YSYEKL. The V end was cut by 0 bases, the J end by 5 bases, with 10 bases between. The CDR3 protein is CASSQDWGSETQYF. As DNA, the CDR3 is TGCGCCAGCAGCCAAGACTGGGGCTCGGAGACCCAGTACTTC.

CDR3 DNA: TGTGCCAGCAGCCCTAAATACTCTGGGGCCAACGTCCTGACTTTC. Protein sequence: CASSPKYSGANVLTF. The rearrangement links TRBV5-4 to TRBJ2-6; no clear D gene. V was shortened by 4 bases and J by 0 bases, with 8 bases between the two germline ends. Germline-derived CDR1 and CDR2 are SGHNT and YYREEE (reference sequence). The CDR3 totals 15 residues.

DNA for the CDR3: TGCGCCAGCCAAGCGCAAACAGGGTCTGGGGAGACCCAGTACTTC. This sequence encodes CASQAQTGSGETQYF. The chain recombines TRBV4-1 with TRBJ2-5; weak D call: TRBD1 (6 bases). CDR1 and CDR2 (germline): MGHRA, YSYEKL. V was shortened by 8 bases and J by 5 bases, with 21 bases between the two germline ends. This CDR3 has 15 amino acids.